This entry describes one T cell receptor beta chain. Trimming took off 0 bases at V and 4 bases at J, with 13 bases between the two ends. Per the germline V gene, CDR1 is SEHNR and CDR2 is FQNEAQ (reference sequence). This CDR3 spans 15 amino acids. This record comes from a study of blood T cell repertoires in COVID-19. About the research overall: COVID-19 samples collected from the United States, Italy and Spain covered acute and convalescent phases. Sample material is recorded as cDNA or gDNA derived from T cells, B-cell-depleted T cells, or PBMCs.

Sequenced by immunoSEQ multiplex PCR; TCRdb stores in-frame clones only, minus some. The sample lists about 120,000 clones, approximately 85% occurring once. Sequenced input: peripheral blood. The clonotype was recovered from a man aged 35 to 55 with acute or convalescent COVID-19. The chain has TRBV7-9 and TRBJ2-7; D gene ambiguous. DNA of the CDR3: TGTGCCAGCAGCTTAGCGGCCAATACCCAGTACGAGCAGTACTTC. Protein: CASSLAANTQYEQYF.